This T cell receptor (beta chain) was recorded in a study of blood T cells in healthy people across ages. This clonotype appeared a few times. A second about 6 to 12 cycle PCR used barcoded and J-beta primers. TCRdb used MiXCR to reprocess the 5' RACE reads, holding one entry per CDR3 protein. The table records about 690,000 distinct CDR3 sequences, around 43% of them present only once. V shed 8 bases and J 1 base; nucleotides not matched to a gene: 5. This CDR3 has 14 residues. Germline CDR1 MNHEY, CDR2 SMNVEV (reference sequence). The rearrangement uses TRBV27 and TRBJ2-4; 7 bases match TRBD1. This sequence originates from an elderly man in good health. Sequenced: blood. The CDR3 loop is CASADRDAKNIQYF. CDR3 nucleotides: TGTGCCAGCGCAGACAGGGACGCCAAAAACATTCAGTACTTC.